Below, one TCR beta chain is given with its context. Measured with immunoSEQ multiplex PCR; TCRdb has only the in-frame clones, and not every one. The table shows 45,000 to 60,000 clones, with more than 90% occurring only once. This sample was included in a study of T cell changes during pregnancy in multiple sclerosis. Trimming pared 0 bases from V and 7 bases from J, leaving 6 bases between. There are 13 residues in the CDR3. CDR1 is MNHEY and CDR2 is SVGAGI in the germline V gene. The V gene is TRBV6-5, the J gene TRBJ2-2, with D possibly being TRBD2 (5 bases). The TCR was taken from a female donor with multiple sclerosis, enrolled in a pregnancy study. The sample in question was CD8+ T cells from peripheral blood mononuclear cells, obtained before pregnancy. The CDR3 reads CASSYSAGGELFF. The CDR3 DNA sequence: TGTGCCAGCAGTTACTCTGCGGGCGGGGAGCTGTTTTTT.